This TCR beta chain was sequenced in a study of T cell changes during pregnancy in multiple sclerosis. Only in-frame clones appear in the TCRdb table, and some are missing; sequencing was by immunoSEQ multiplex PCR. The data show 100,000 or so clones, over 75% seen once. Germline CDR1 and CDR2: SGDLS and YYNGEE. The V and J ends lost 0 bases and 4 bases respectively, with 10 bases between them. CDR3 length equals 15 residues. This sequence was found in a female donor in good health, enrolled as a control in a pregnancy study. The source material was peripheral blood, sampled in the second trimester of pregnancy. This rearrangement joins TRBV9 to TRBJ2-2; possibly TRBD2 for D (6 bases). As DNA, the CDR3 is TGTGCCAGCAGCGTAGTGGCGGGGTTCACCGGGGAGCTGTTTTTT. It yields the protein CASSVVAGFTGELFF.